Shown below are 32 T cell receptor beta chains from a single sample sequenced in a study of T cell responses to AZD1222 COVID-19 vaccine. Measured with immunoSEQ multiplex PCR; TCRdb has only the in-frame clones, and not every one. Seen here are more than 95,000 clones, around 90% observed once, and the top ten hold roughly 3.8%. This material consisted of peripheral blood, taken 28 days after the second AZD1222 dose. The receptor set was obtained from an adult who received the AZD1222 COVID-19 vaccine.

This rearrangement joins TRBV5-6 to TRBJ2-1; unclear D gene. The CDR3 runs to 14 residues. The V gene lost 2 bases and the J gene lost 3 bases, with 9 bases spanning the gap. Germline V lookup: CDR1 SGHDT, CDR2 YYEEEE. In DNA form, the CDR3 reads TGTGCCAGCAGCTTTTACAGAGACTACAATGAGCAGTTCTTC. It translates to CASSFYRDYNEQFF.

The chain joins TRBV10-1 to TRBJ1-1; D gene uncertain. The germline CDR1 and CDR2 sequences are WNHNN and SYGVQD (reference sequence). V gave up 5 bases and J gave up 4 bases, with 11 bases separating them. The CDR3 sequence is 13 residues long. In DNA form, the CDR3 reads TGCGCCAGCAGTCCCTCCCTGAGCACTGAAGCTTTCTTT. This sequence encodes CASSPSLSTEAFF.

The J gene is TRBJ2-7, the V gene TRBV9; maybe TRBD2 (5 bases). CDR3 length: 14 residues. The V end lost 0 bases, the J end lost 2 bases, and 9 bases lay between the germline ends. Germline loops: CDR1 SGDLS, CDR2 YYNGEE. The CDR3 reads CASSVGGGTYEQYF. The CDR3 DNA sequence: TGTGCCAGCAGCGTAGGCGGAGGCACCTACGAGCAGTACTTC.

This chain uses TRBV28 with TRBJ1-3; D ambiguous. The CDR3 loop spans 15 amino acids. Trimming left V 5 bases short and J 0 bases short, with 11 bases between. In germline, CDR1 is MDHEN, CDR2 SYDVKM. The CDR3 bases are TGTGCCAGCAGTCCAGGACCGTACTCTGGAAACACCATATATTTT. Translation gives CASSPGPYSGNTIYF.

This chain connects TRBV19 to TRBJ2-7; D uncertain. Germline CDR1 LNHDA, CDR2 SQIVND (reference sequence). Trimming removed 8 bases at V and 2 bases at J, with 16 bases between. There are 14 residues in the CDR3. DNA for the CDR3: TGTGCCAGTCGCACCCAGGCAGGTACCTACGAGCAGTACTTC. Translating gives CASRTQAGTYEQYF.

The V call is TRBV11-2, the J call TRBJ1-6; TRBD1 matches at 8 bases. Germline CDR1 is SGHAT and CDR2 is FQNNGV. V shed 5 bases and J 7 bases; nucleotides not matched to a gene: 4. CDR3 size: 14 residues. CDR3 sequence reads: CASSQDRVNSPLHF. For the CDR3, the DNA is TGTGCCAGCAGCCAGGACAGGGTGAATTCACCCCTCCACTTT.

The chain employs TRBV25-1 and TRBJ2-7, with TRBD1 matching 9 bases. The CDR3 is made up of 14 amino acids. CDR1 MGHDK and CDR2 SYGVNS come from the germline V gene. J gave up 3 bases and V 8 bases, and 8 bases lay outside the gene matches. DNA for the CDR3: TGTGCCAGCGAACGGACAGGGGCCTACTACGAGCAGTACTTC. Amino acids: CASERTGAYYEQYF.

This chain connects TRBV9 to TRBJ2-2; 12 bases align to TRBD2. This CDR3 comprises 14 residues. The J segment lost 6 bases and the V segment lost 5 bases, leaving 2 bases of the junction unmatched. Germline V gene sequence: CDR1 SGDLS, CDR2 YYNGEE. The chain's CDR3 is CASSGLAGSGELFF. The DNA for the CDR3 is TGTGCCAGCAGTGGACTAGCGGGATCCGGGGAGCTGTTTTTT.

This chain joins TRBV29-1 and TRBJ2-7, with D perhaps matching TRBD2 (6 bases). Trimming took 0 bases from V and 0 from J, leaving 9 bases between them. Per germline, CDR1 SQVTM and CDR2 ANQGSEA. The length of the CDR3 is 14 residues. The CDR3 region has the DNA TGCAGCGTTGAAGATATCGGGAGCTCCTACGAGCAGTACTTC. It yields the protein CSVEDIGSSYEQYF.

This chain links TRBV9 with TRBJ2-1; D ambiguous. CDR1 and CDR2 from the germline V gene are SGDLS and YYNGEE. The germline V and J ends were trimmed by 0 bases and 5 bases, with 6 bases remaining between them. This CDR3 region has 13 residues. The CDR3 DNA reads TGTGCCAGCAGCGTAGCTCAGAACAATGAGCAGTTCTTC. Encoded protein: CASSVAQNNEQFF.

The chain combines TRBV4-3 with TRBJ2-5; 7 nucleotides agree with TRBD2. V gave up 0 bases and J gave up 1 base; unmatched junction bases: 8. Per germline, CDR1 LGHNA and CDR2 YSLEER. The CDR3 has 17 amino acids. The CDR3 reads CASSQDLGREFQETQYF. The CDR3, as DNA: TGCGCCAGCAGCCAAGATCTGGGGCGGGAGTTCCAAGAGACCCAGTACTTC.

This clone came up once. The rearrangement links TRBV19 to TRBJ1-5; the match to TRBD1 covers 7 bases. The CDR3 loop spans 17 amino acids. The germline V gene has CDR1 LNHDA and CDR2 SQIVND (reference sequence). V was pared by 4 bases and J by 4 bases, with 13 bases of the junction left unmatched. The CDR3 region is CASSTSTQGSWNQPQHF. CDR3 nucleotides: TGTGCCAGTAGTACCTCGACACAGGGGTCGTGGAATCAGCCCCAGCATTTT.

The genes are TRBV6-2 or TRBV6-3 and TRBJ2-3; TRBD1 agrees at 7 bases. The CDR3 spans 17 residues. Germline CDR1 and CDR2: MNHEY and SVGEGT. Germline trimming cut 0 bases from V and 1 base from J; bases unmatched to any gene: 7. CDR3 DNA: TGTGCCAGCAGTTACTCTGGGACCACAGGGGGCACAGATACGCAGTATTTT. Translated: CASSYSGTTGGTDTQYF.

This chain connects TRBV4-2 to TRBJ1-2; no definite D call. V was shortened by 0 bases and J by 6 bases, with 8 bases between the two germline ends. There are 13 residues in the CDR3. Germline V lookup: CDR1 LGHNA, CDR2 YNFKEQ. Here the CDR3 reads CASSQEGVDGYTF. The CDR3 DNA reads TGTGCCAGCAGCCAAGAGGGCGTAGATGGCTACACCTTC.

This chain links TRBV12-3 or TRBV12-4 with TRBJ2-5; possibly TRBD2 for D (6 bases). Deletions cut 5 bases from V and 0 bases from J, with 7 bases between. The CDR3 consists of 13 residues. CDR3 protein: CASSPSDQETQYF. The CDR3 DNA reads as TGTGCCAGCAGTCCTAGCGACCAAGAGACCCAGTACTTC.

The table lists this clone with a count of one. This rearrangement joins TRBV7-8 to TRBJ1-1; maybe TRBD1 (5 bases). The CDR3 spans 15 residues. Germline assignment: CDR1 SGHVS and CDR2 FQNEAQ. V was shortened by 2 bases and J by 4 bases, with 14 bases between the two germline ends. This CDR3 reads CASSLRDTGLTEAFF. For the CDR3, the DNA is TGTGCCAGCAGCTTACGGGATACAGGTCTCACTGAAGCTTTCTTT.

The gene calls are TRBV15 and TRBJ1-1; D uncertain. V lost 4 bases to trimming and J lost 3 bases, with 24 bases between them. CDR3 length: 18 amino acids. CDR1 and CDR2 (germline): LNHNV, YYDKDF (reference sequence). CDR3 sequence: CATSKFSHWEGGDTEAFF. The CDR3 coding sequence is TGTGCCACCAGCAAATTTAGCCACTGGGAGGGAGGAGACACTGAAGCTTTCTTT.

The chain couples TRBV29-1 to TRBJ1-2; D possibly corresponds to TRBD1 (5 bases). This CDR3 spans 11 amino acids. Germline loops: CDR1 SQVTM, CDR2 ANQGSEA. V lost 6 bases, J lost 4 bases, and 9 bases lay in between. CDR3 coding DNA: TGCAGCGTGAGACAGACCTATGGCTACACCTTC. Its protein is CSVRQTYGYTF.

The V gene is TRBV11-2, the J gene TRBJ1-3; 10 bases are shared with TRBD1. Looked up from germline, CDR1 is SGHAT and CDR2 is FQNNGV. The CDR3 runs to 15 residues. The junction had 5 bases not matched to a gene; V was cut back by 1 base and J by 8 bases. CDR3 residues: CASSLASGTGDTIYF. The CDR3 region has the DNA TGTGCCAGCAGCTTAGCCTCCGGGACAGGGGACACCATATATTTT.

The chain links TRBV27 to TRBJ1-6, with D perhaps matching TRBD1 (5 bases). The ends were cut back, 5 bases at V and 14 bases at J, with 13 bases in the middle. The CDR3 totals 12 residues. CDR1 and CDR2 from the germline V gene are MNHEY and SMNVEV (reference sequence). The CDR3 nucleotides read TGTGCCAGCAGTACTACGGGGGGATCCCTCCACTTT. It codes for CASSTTGGSLHF.

The CDR3 DNA is TGCGCCAGCAGCTTGTTGGGCTCCCCGAGCTCCTACGAGCAGTACTTC. This sequence encodes CASSLLGSPSSYEQYF. V is TRBV5-1 and J is TRBJ2-7; D is unresolved. The CDR3 covers 16 residues. Germline V gene data show CDR1 as SGHRS and CDR2 as YFSETQ. Trimming pared 1 base from V and 0 bases from J, leaving 14 bases between. The complete variable domain, with remaining parts taken from reference TRBV5-1 and TRBJ2-7, reads KAGVTQTPRYLIKTRGQQVTLSCSPISGHRSVSWYQQTPGQGLQFLFEYFSETQRNKGNFPGRFSGRQFSNSRSEMNVSTLELGDSALYLCASSLLGSPSSYEQYFGPGTRLTVT.

A few counts support this clone. The chain recombines TRBV19 with TRBJ1-5; no clear D. The V end was cut by 2 bases, the J end by 0 bases, with 26 bases between. Germline V lookup: CDR1 LNHDA, CDR2 SQIVND (reference sequence). The CDR3 is 21 amino acids. The CDR3 is CASSISALDPRTDYSNQPQHF. CDR3 nucleotides: TGTGCCAGTAGTATATCGGCGCTTGATCCCCGGACGGACTATAGCAATCAGCCCCAGCATTTT.

The chain is built from TRBV9 and TRBJ2-5, with D possibly matching TRBD2 (6 bases). This CDR3 has 14 amino acids. V lost 0 bases and J lost 3, with 9 bases in between. Germline V lookup: CDR1 SGDLS, CDR2 YYNGEE. The DNA for the CDR3 is TGTGCCAGCAGCGTAGCTCCTAGCGAAGAGACCCAGTACTTC. Protein sequence: CASSVAPSEETQYF.

The chain recombines TRBV5-5 with TRBJ2-6, with a possible D match to TRBD1 (5 bases). The V and J ends lost 0 bases and 5 bases respectively, with 15 bases between them. The CDR3 contains 17 residues. Germline V gives CDR1 SGHKS, CDR2 YYEKEE (reference sequence). Here the CDR3 DNA reads TGTGCCAGCAGCTTGGGGCAGGGCCCCGAGTGGGCCAACGTCCTGACTTTC. It yields the protein CASSLGQGPEWANVLTF.

The chain uses TRBV7-2 and TRBJ2-6, with TRBD1 matching 10 bases. The CDR3 has 16 residues. Germline CDR1 is SGHTA and CDR2 is FQGNSA. V gave up 5 bases and J gave up 3 bases; unmatched junction bases: 4. The CDR3 nucleotides read TGTGCCAGCAGCCGGGACAGGGGTTTTGGGGCCAACGTCCTGACTTTC. This sequence encodes CASSRDRGFGANVLTF.

The CDR3 DNA follows: TGTGCCAGCAGTCCACCTCGTACTAGTCTACCCTACAATGAGCAGTTCTTC. Amino acid sequence: CASSPPRTSLPYNEQFF. The chain joins TRBV27 to TRBJ2-1; possible D gene TRBD2, 5 bases. Trimming pared 5 bases from V and 2 bases from J, leaving 19 bases between. The V gene's germline CDR1 is MNHEY and CDR2 SMNVEV (reference sequence). This CDR3 contains 17 residues.

This clone showed up just a few times. CDR3: CASSPDRGGEQYF. The CDR3 DNA reads TGTGCCAGCAGCCCGGACAGGGGTGGGGAGCAGTACTTC. This chain links TRBV7-7 with TRBJ2-7, with 9 bases that match TRBD1. After removal of 5 bases from V and 7 bases from J, the junction contained 6 bases not matched to a gene. Germline lookup yields CDR1 SSHAT and CDR2 FNYEAQ (reference sequence). CDR3 length: 13 residues. The full variable domain, rest sourced from reference TRBV7-7 and TRBJ2-7, is GAGVSQSPRYKVTKRGQDVTLRCDPISSHATLYWYQQALGQGPEFLTYFNYEAQPDKSGLPSDRFSAERPEGSISTLTIQRTEQRDSAMYRCASSPDRGGEQYFGPGTRLTVT.

The chain employs TRBV6-5 and TRBJ2-4; D is unclear. This CDR3 is 13 amino acids long. V was clipped by 0 bases and J by 6 bases, with 6 bases between them. From germline, CDR1 is MNHEY and CDR2 SVGAGI. The CDR3: CASSYSELNIQYF. The CDR3 DNA reads TGTGCCAGCAGTTACTCAGAGTTAAACATTCAGTACTTC.

The rearrangement links TRBV7-9 to TRBJ2-1; 12 bases match TRBD2. J was trimmed by 10 bases and V by 1 base; bases with no gene match: 8. Germline lookup yields CDR1 SEHNR and CDR2 FQNEAQ (reference sequence). The CDR3 runs 16 residues. CDR3 amino acids: CASSLVNLAGGFEQFF. In DNA, the CDR3 is TGTGCCAGCAGCTTAGTAAATCTAGCGGGAGGGTTCGAGCAGTTCTTC.

The chain has TRBV19 and TRBJ1-6; D perhaps matches TRBD1 (5 bases). Deletions cut 3 bases from V and 9 bases from J, with 15 bases between. The CDR3 is 15 residues long. In germline, CDR1 is LNHDA, CDR2 SQIVND (reference sequence). In DNA, the CDR3 is TGTGCCAGTAGTATCCAAGGACATTCGGGTTCACCCCTCCACTTT. Translated, it gives CASSIQGHSGSPLHF.

The chain joins TRBV6-5 to TRBJ1-5; TRBD1 aligns across 7 bases. From germline, CDR1 is MNHEY and CDR2 SVGAGI. The junction had 7 bases not matched to a gene; V was cut back by 5 bases and J by 6 bases. This CDR3 comprises 14 residues. The CDR3 reads CASSPQGIGQPQHF. CDR3 in DNA: TGTGCCAGCAGTCCACAGGGGATCGGTCAGCCCCAGCATTTT.

This sequence joins TRBV19 and TRBJ2-5; 16 positions agree with TRBD2. The CDR3 extends over 17 amino acids. Looked up from germline, CDR1 is LNHDA and CDR2 is SQIVND (reference sequence). The trim removed 3 bases at V and 4 bases at J, leaving 5 bases unmatched. CDR3 loop: CASSIPGLAGGRETQYF. CDR3 DNA: TGTGCCAGTAGTATCCCGGGACTAGCGGGAGGGAGAGAGACCCAGTACTTC.